The TCR beta chain described here comes from a study of T cells after yellow fever vaccination. Study results and limitations: The secondary response was weaker, and its peak arrived faster, on day 5 versus 15.

The authors made TCR cDNA by 5'RACE template switching, adding a universal primer site and UMIs. TCRdb redid the calling of the 5' RACE reads with MiXCR, one entry per CDR3 protein. The data hold 400,000 to 450,000 distinct CDR3 sequences, with over 15% observed a single time. This clonotype was detected ten times or more. Its antigen is as yet unknown. This TCR derives from a man younger than 35 who received the YFV17D yellow fever vaccine. The sequencing used PBMCs, collected before the yellow fever booster vaccination.

The CDR3 loop is CSAETDRGNEQFF. CDR3 DNA: TGCAGCGCCGAAACGGACAGGGGCAATGAGCAGTTCTTC. The chain recombines TRBV29-1 with TRBJ2-1; TRBD1 matches at 9 bases. This CDR3 spans 13 amino acids. V lost 7 bases and J lost 6; bases outside the gene matches: 7. Germline V CDR1 and CDR2: SQVTM, ANQGSEA.